This record covers a single T cell receptor (beta chain). Germline loops: CDR1 LNHDA, CDR2 SQIVND (reference sequence). The CDR3 loop spans 16 amino acids. Trimming removed 6 bases at V and 4 bases at J, with 21 bases between. The data stem from a study of cytomegalovirus exposure and HLA in healthy donors. The PCR was carried out with 60 Vbeta primers and 13 Jbeta primers. Some clones are missing from TCRdb's copy, which holds only in-frame ones; the method was immunoSEQ multiplex PCR. The profile covers around 150,000 clones, with roughly 80% appearing a single time and approximately 1.5% taken by the ten largest.

The TCR originated in a woman aged 30 to 39 in good health and CMV-seronegative. The sequenced sample was PBMCs. The chain joins TRBV19 to TRBJ1-2, with D unclear. CDR3 region: CASRNLYAGRSYGYTF. As DNA, the CDR3 is TGTGCCAGTAGGAACCTCTACGCGGGCAGGAGCTATGGCTACACCTTC.